A single sample is the source of the 18 T cell receptor beta chains below, sequenced in a study of blood T cell repertoires in COVID-19. Repertoires were generated with immunoSEQ multiplex PCR, while TCRdb's copy carries only in-frame clones and drops some. The sample yields about 530,000 clones, about 88% seen once. What was sequenced was peripheral blood. These receptors were obtained from a woman aged 45-65 years with COVID-19, enrolled during active disease.

V usage is TRBV21-1 and J usage is TRBJ2-3; the D segment call TRBD1 is taken from the table without a DNA check. TRBV21-1 is labeled a pseudogene. This CDR3 comprises 16 residues. The CDR3 bases are TGTGCCAGCAGCAAAGATACAGGGGAATTTGGAGATACGCAGTATTTT. Translation: CASSKDTGEFGDTQYF.

The J gene is TRBJ1-2, the V gene TRBV19; 8 bases map to TRBD1. V shed 3 bases, J shed 5 bases, and the junction held 5 bases outside the gene matches. The CDR3 consists of 14 residues. CDR1 and CDR2 from the germline V gene are LNHDA and SQIVND (reference sequence). CDR3 region: CASSIAGGHYGYTF. In DNA, the CDR3 is TGTGCCAGTAGTATCGCAGGGGGCCATTATGGCTACACCTTC.

V and J are TRBV7-8 and TRBJ1-1, with 8 bases aligning to TRBD1. The CDR3 consists of 16 residues. V dropped 2 bases and J dropped 4; count of bases not matched to a gene: 9. Germline V gives CDR1 SGHVS, CDR2 FQNEAQ. The CDR3 is CASSLTGYTGGTEAFF. The CDR3 DNA sequence: TGTGCCAGCAGCTTAACAGGCTATACAGGGGGCACTGAAGCTTTCTTT. The whole variable domain, remainder taken from reference TRBV7-8 and TRBJ1-1, is GAGVSQSPRYKVAKRGQDVALRCDPISGHVSLFWYQQALGQGPEFLTYFQNEAQLDKSGLPSDRFFAERPEGSVSTLKIQRTQQEDSAVYLCASSLTGYTGGTEAFFGQGTRLTVV.

This sequence joins TRBV18 and TRBJ1-3; D not certain. The germline V and J ends were trimmed by 2 bases and 0 bases, with 14 bases remaining between them. The CDR3 runs to 17 residues. Germline-derived CDR1 and CDR2 are KGHSH and LQKENI. CDR3 nucleotides: TGTGCCAGCTCACCAAACATGGGAGGCACCTCTGGAAACACCATATATTTT. The encoded protein is CASSPNMGGTSGNTIYF. Filled out from reference TRBV18 and TRBJ1-3, the complete variable domain reads NAGVMQNPRHLVRRRGQEARLRCSPMKGHSHVYWYRQLPEEGLKFMVYLQKENIIDESGMPKERFSAEFPKEGPSILRIQQVVRGDSAAYFCASSPNMGGTSGNTIYFGEGSWLTVV.

The chain joins TRBV13 to TRBJ1-1; unclear D gene. The CDR3 contains 11 residues. V lost 5 bases, J lost 5 bases, and 6 bases lay in between. Looked up from germline, CDR1 is PRHDT and CDR2 is FYEKMQ (reference sequence). Written as DNA, the CDR3 is TGTGCCAGCAGCGAGGGAACTGAAGCTTTCTTT. Protein: CASSEGTEAFF.

Only one count was recorded for this clone. The chain employs TRBV6-1 and TRBJ1-2; no firm D call. This CDR3 has 13 amino acids. Looked up from germline, CDR1 is MNHNS and CDR2 is SASEGT. V lost 3 bases and J 3 bases, leaving 8 bases between the germline ends. This CDR3 reads CASSEGPDYGYTF. As DNA, the CDR3 is TGTGCCAGCAGTGAGGGCCCGGACTATGGCTACACCTTC.

This clone occurred once. The chain has TRBV3-1 (or the pseudogene TRBV3-2) and TRBJ2-1, with 9 bases fitting TRBD2. Germline V gives CDR1 LGHDT, CDR2 YNNKEL (reference sequence). V shed 0 bases and J 4 bases; nucleotides not matched to a gene: 7. The CDR3 covers 17 residues. CDR3 amino acids: CASSQDLAGGLYNEQFF. In DNA, the CDR3 is TGTGCCAGCAGCCAAGATCTGGCGGGGGGGCTTTACAATGAGCAGTTCTTC.

The rearrangement joins TRBV19 to TRBJ1-5; D is possibly TRBD1 (6 bases). V lost 9 bases, J lost 1 base, and 13 bases lay in between. CDR1 is LNHDA, CDR2 SQIVND, per germline (reference sequence). The CDR3 is 14 amino acids. CDR3 amino acids: CASYLQGSNQPQHF. DNA for the CDR3: TGTGCCAGCTACCTACAGGGAAGCAATCAGCCCCAGCATTTT. Full variable domain (outside the CDR3, taken from reference TRBV19 and TRBJ1-5): DGGITQSPKYLFRKEGQNVTLSCEQNLNHDAMYWYRQDPGQGLRLIYYSQIVNDFQKGDIAEGYSVSREKKESFPLTVTSAQKNPTAFYLCASYLQGSNQPQHFGDGTRLSIL.

The chain recombines TRBV9 with TRBJ2-2; D remains unclear. The V gene's germline CDR1 is SGDLS and CDR2 YYNGEE. The CDR3 runs to 16 residues. Deletions cut 0 bases from V and 6 bases from J, with 15 bases between. The DNA for the CDR3 is TGTGCCAGCAGCGTAGACCCGGGTGGGTTCGCCGGGGAGCTGTTTTTT. This encodes CASSVDPGGFAGELFF. The whole variable domain, filled in from reference TRBV9 and TRBJ2-2, reads DSGVTQTPKHLITATGQRVTLRCSPRSGDLSVYWYQQSLDQGLQFLIQYYNGEERAKGNILERFSAQQFPDLHSELNLSSLELGDSALYFCASSVDPGGFAGELFFGEGSRLTVL.

This clone was seen just once. The V and J genes are TRBV11-1 and TRBJ2-2; tentatively, D is TRBD1 (5 bases). Per the germline V gene, CDR1 is SGHAT and CDR2 is FQDESV (reference sequence). V was cut by 0 bases and J by 5 bases, with 7 bases left in between. The CDR3 spans 14 residues. The CDR3 loop is CASSLAGRTGELFF. The CDR3 bases are TGTGCCAGCAGCTTAGCGGGGCGGACCGGGGAGCTGTTTTTT. The full variable domain, rest sourced from reference TRBV11-1 and TRBJ2-2, is EAEVAQSPRYKITEKSQAVAFWCDPISGHATLYWYRQILGQGPELLVQFQDESVVDDSQLPKDRFSAERLKGVDSTLKIQPAELGDSAMYLCASSLAGRTGELFFGEGSRLTVL.

The V call is TRBV7-7, the J call TRBJ2-5, with TRBD2 matching 8 bases. Looked up from germline, CDR1 is SSHAT and CDR2 is FNYEAQ (reference sequence). Trimming removed 5 bases from V and 1 base from J; junction bases left unmatched: 3. The CDR3 extends over 14 amino acids. Here the CDR3 DNA reads TGTGCCAGCAGCCGGGGGGGGCTCCAAGAGACCCAGTACTTC. It yields the protein CASSRGGLQETQYF.

This chain joins TRBV27 and TRBJ1-1, with D unresolved. With 6 bases removed from V and 4 bases from J, the gap between germline ends came to 9 bases. CDR1 and CDR2 from the germline V gene are MNHEY and SMNVEV (reference sequence). The CDR3 loop spans 12 amino acids. The CDR3 coding sequence is TGTGCCAGCAGCGAACTAGGCACTGAAGCTTTCTTT. This encodes CASSELGTEAFF.

This chain links TRBV11-2 with TRBJ2-7; 11 positions match TRBD2. The CDR3 has 15 amino acids. V lost 2 bases, J lost 2 bases, and 2 bases stayed unmatched. Germline V gene data show CDR1 as SGHAT and CDR2 as FQNNGV. CDR3 protein: CASSLLSGGAYEQYF. In DNA form, the CDR3 reads TGTGCCAGCAGCTTACTTAGCGGGGGGGCCTACGAGCAGTACTTC. The full variable domain, rest sourced from reference TRBV11-2 and TRBJ2-7, is EAGVAQSPRYKIIEKRQSVAFWCNPISGHATLYWYQQILGQGPKLLIQFQNNGVVDDSQLPKDRFSAERLKGVDSTLKIQPAKLEDSAVYLCASSLLSGGAYEQYFGPGTRLTVT.

The V and J genes are TRBV7-9 and TRBJ1-1, with TRBD1 identical over 8 bases. Germline trimming cut 5 bases from V and 4 bases from J; bases unmatched to any gene: 9. The CDR3 runs 15 residues. Germline V CDR1 and CDR2: SEHNR, FQNEAQ (reference sequence). CDR3 DNA sequence: TGTGCCAGCAGCCCCTGGACAGGGAAGGTCACTGAAGCTTTCTTT. Its translation: CASSPWTGKVTEAFF.

The chain combines TRBV4-1 with TRBJ2-3; 10 bases fit TRBD1. Unmatched junction bases numbered 8, after V lost 2 bases and J lost 6 bases. This CDR3 spans 16 amino acids. Germline CDR1 is MGHRA and CDR2 is YSYEKL. CDR3 in amino acids: CASSQPRQGASDTQYF. Here the CDR3 DNA reads TGCGCCAGCAGCCAACCCCGACAGGGGGCTTCGGATACGCAGTATTTT.

This chain joins TRBV3-1 (or the pseudogene TRBV3-2) and TRBJ2-7, with D perhaps matching TRBD2 (5 bases). The CDR3 is made up of 14 amino acids. Germline CDR1 is LGHDT and CDR2 is YNNKEL (reference sequence). The V gene lost 6 bases and the J gene lost 4 bases, with 16 bases spanning the gap. CDR3 nucleotides: TGTGCCAGCAGTAAACGGGGAATCTGGTACGAGCAGTACTTC. Translating it yields CASSKRGIWYEQYF.

The J gene is TRBJ1-2, the V gene TRBV5-4; the match to TRBD1 covers 8 bases. The CDR3 contains 15 residues. V lost 4 bases and J lost 4; bases outside the gene matches: 9. In germline, CDR1 is SGHNT, CDR2 YYREEE (reference sequence). The CDR3: CASSLRVGTGYGYTF. The DNA of the CDR3 is TGTGCCAGCAGCCTGAGGGTCGGGACAGGCTATGGCTACACCTTC.

V and J are TRBV7-2 and TRBJ1-1; D remains unclear. Trimming stripped 3 bases from V and 1 base from J, with 15 bases between. This CDR3 contains 16 residues. The V gene's germline CDR1 is SGHTA and CDR2 FQGNSA. The DNA of the CDR3 is TGTGCCAGCAGCTTGGGCGGGATTTTGGGGAACACTGAAGCTTTCTTT. Translation gives CASSLGGILGNTEAFF.